This T cell receptor beta chain was sequenced for a study of OX40 agonist ivuxolimab in advanced cancers. Study-level background: Dose-escalation cases comprised hepatocellular carcinoma, melanoma, renal cell or head and neck cancer. Study-wide findings and caveats: Clonal expansion by week 6 occurred in CD4+ and CD8+ blood T cells (at 0.1 to 3.0 mg/kg).

With regard to this clone: What it binds is unknown.

The protocol was immunoSEQ multiplex PCR, while the TCRdb copy is restricted to in-frame clones and leaves out a portion. The data hold about 50,000 clones, with approximately 83% observed a single time. Patients were ruled out by autoimmune disease history or systemic immunosuppression. This CDR3 has 15 residues. The V and J ends lost 0 bases and 9 bases, in that order; junction bases with no gene match: 5. CDR1 and CDR2 (germline): MNHEY, SVGAGI. This material consisted of CD4+ or CD8+ T cells sorted from blood, taken in a trial of the OX40 agonist ivuxolimab. The chain is built from TRBV6-5 and TRBJ1-6; TRBD1 agrees at 7 bases. The sequence was collected from an adult with an advanced solid tumor such as melanoma, head and neck, liver or kidney cancer. CDR3 sequence reads: CASSYSRGDSSPLHF. CDR3 bases: TGTGCCAGCAGTTACTCGAGGGGGGACAGTTCACCCCTCCACTTT.